These T cell receptor beta chains were read from a single sample in a study of CD8+ T cells in alopecia areata. TCRdb keeps only in-frame clones here, not all; method: immunoSEQ multiplex PCR. In the table there are fewer than 200,000 clones, about 66% of which are singletons. The sample was CD8+ T cells sorted from blood, taken at week 0. The receptor source for this set is a human donor with alopecia areata. Each CDR3 is given with its conserved first and last residue. A D gene is named only where the DNA matches it firmly. Part of the rows lack a size; the others show once, few, many or a class for expanded clones.

clone_size: .; v_call: TRBV7-9; j_call: TRBJ2-1; d_call: .; cdr3_aa: CASSFNEQFF; cdr3_nt: TGTGCCAGCAGCTTTAATGAGCAGTTCTTC
clone_size: few; v_call: TRBV6-5; j_call: TRBJ2-2; d_call: .; cdr3_aa: CASSYSAYTGELFF; cdr3_nt: TGTGCCAGCAGTTACTCGGCCTACACCGGGGAGCTGTTTTTT
clone_size: .; v_call: TRBV30; j_call: TRBJ2-1; d_call: .; cdr3_aa: CAWTLGAGRWLAGEDEQFF; cdr3_nt: TGTGCCTGGACCCTGGGAGCAGGTCGTTGGCTAGCCGGGGAGGATGAGCAGTTCTTC
clone_size: .; v_call: TRBV6-6; j_call: TRBJ2-7; d_call: TRBD1; cdr3_aa: CASSYSGQGNEQYF; cdr3_nt: TGTGCCAGCAGTTACTCCGGACAGGGGAACGAGCAGTACTTC
clone_size: once; v_call: TRBV13; j_call: TRBJ2-2; d_call: TRBD1; cdr3_aa: CASSVPTGVRSNTGELFF; cdr3_nt: TGTGCCAGCAGCGTCCCCACAGGGGTGAGGTCTAACACCGGGGAGCTGTTTTTT
clone_size: .; v_call: TRBV5-6; j_call: TRBJ2-3; d_call: .; cdr3_aa: CASSLSMGDGLTDTQYF; cdr3_nt: TGTGCCAGCAGCTTGAGCATGGGAGACGGGCTCACAGATACGCAGTATTTT
clone_size: .; v_call: TRBV5-6; j_call: TRBJ2-7; d_call: TRBD2; cdr3_aa: CASRSGDGTSKYEQYF; cdr3_nt: TGTGCCAGCAGATCGGGGGACGGGACTAGCAAGTACGAGCAGTACTTC
clone_size: .; v_call: TRBV9; j_call: TRBJ1-1; d_call: .; cdr3_aa: CASSAVVAEATEAFF; cdr3_nt: TGTGCCAGCAGCGCGGTAGTGGCAGAGGCAACTGAAGCTTTCTTT
clone_size: .; v_call: TRBV7-8; j_call: TRBJ2-2; d_call: .; cdr3_aa: CASSLGRGNTGELFF; cdr3_nt: TGTGCCAGCAGCTTAGGCAGGGGGAACACCGGGGAGCTGTTTTTT
clone_size: .; v_call: TRBV5-8; j_call: TRBJ2-5; d_call: .; cdr3_aa: CASSLYPTSYNQETQYF; cdr3_nt: TGTGCCAGCAGCTTATACCCGACATCCTATAACCAAGAGACCCAGTACTTC
clone_size: .; v_call: TRBV4-1; j_call: TRBJ2-3; d_call: TRBD2; cdr3_aa: CASSQGRLAADTQYF; cdr3_nt: TGCGCCAGCAGCCAAGGCCGTCTAGCGGCAGATACGCAGTATTTT
clone_size: .; v_call: TRBV13; j_call: TRBJ1-1; d_call: .; cdr3_aa: CASSFTGLTEAFF; cdr3_nt: TGTGCCAGCAGCTTCACCGGCTTAACGGAAGCTTTCTTT
clone_size: .; v_call: TRBV28; j_call: TRBJ2-7; d_call: .; cdr3_aa: CASSWGDWGYEQYF; cdr3_nt: TGTGCCAGCAGTTGGGGGGACTGGGGATACGAGCAGTACTTC
clone_size: .; v_call: TRBV6-5; j_call: TRBJ1-4; d_call: TRBD1; cdr3_aa: CASSYLDRGLSEKLFF; cdr3_nt: TGTGCCAGCAGTTACTTGGACAGGGGGCTGAGTGAAAAACTGTTTTTT
clone_size: .; v_call: TRBV19; j_call: TRBJ2-7; d_call: TRBD2; cdr3_aa: CASSILPGTSGSYEQYF; cdr3_nt: TGTGCCAGTAGTATCCTTCCAGGGACTAGCGGTAGCTACGAGCAGTACTTC
clone_size: .; v_call: TRBV30; j_call: TRBJ1-5; d_call: .; cdr3_aa: CAWTQTGGGGQPQHF; cdr3_nt: TGTGCCTGGACTCAAACCGGGGGAGGCGGGCAGCCCCAGCATTTT
clone_size: .; v_call: TRBV29-1; j_call: TRBJ2-7; d_call: .; cdr3_aa: CSVGPTATASYEQYF; cdr3_nt: TGCAGCGTTGGCCCAACAGCGACAGCGTCCTACGAGCAGTACTTC
clone_size: .; v_call: TRBV11-1; j_call: TRBJ1-2; d_call: .; cdr3_aa: CASSLGHPTYGYTF; cdr3_nt: TGTGCCAGCAGCCTCGGACACCCCACCTATGGCTACACCTTC
clone_size: .; v_call: TRBV6-1; j_call: TRBJ2-2; d_call: .; cdr3_aa: CASLEPRGTGELFF; cdr3_nt: TGTGCCAGCTTAGAACCCAGGGGTACCGGGGAGCTGTTTTTT
clone_size: once; v_call: TRBV30; j_call: TRBJ1-2; d_call: .; cdr3_aa: CAWSSGNYGYTF; cdr3_nt: TGTGCCTGGAGTTCAGGGAACTATGGCTACACCTTC
clone_size: .; v_call: TRBV13; j_call: TRBJ1-4; d_call: TRBD1; cdr3_aa: CASSLTGQVYEKLFF; cdr3_nt: TGTGCCAGCAGCTTAACGGGACAGGTCTATGAAAAACTGTTTTTT
clone_size: once; v_call: TRBV5-1; j_call: TRBJ2-1; d_call: .; cdr3_aa: CASSLRPGENEQFF; cdr3_nt: TGCGCCAGCAGCTTGCGTCCTGGAGAGAATGAGCAGTTCTTC
clone_size: .; v_call: TRBV5-1; j_call: TRBJ2-6; d_call: .; cdr3_aa: CASRASTSGANVLTF; cdr3_nt: TGCGCCAGCAGGGCCTCAACCTCTGGGGCCAACGTCCTGACTTTC
clone_size: few; v_call: TRBV5-1; j_call: TRBJ2-1; d_call: .; cdr3_aa: CASSLAYWAPYNEQFF; cdr3_nt: TGCGCCAGCAGCTTGGCCTATTGGGCTCCTTACAATGAGCAGTTCTTC
clone_size: .; v_call: TRBV4-1; j_call: TRBJ2-7; d_call: .; cdr3_aa: CASSPRVDYEQYF; cdr3_nt: TGCGCCAGCTCTCCCCGTGTCGACTACGAGCAGTACTTC
clone_size: .; v_call: TRBV29-1; j_call: TRBJ2-1; d_call: .; cdr3_aa: CSVEDWRPEQFF; cdr3_nt: TGCAGCGTTGAAGATTGGAGACCCGAGCAGTTCTTC
clone_size: once; v_call: TRBV7-9; j_call: TRBJ2-7; d_call: TRBD2; cdr3_aa: CASSFSGARYEQYF; cdr3_nt: TGTGCCAGCAGCTTTAGCGGGGCCAGGTACGAGCAGTACTTC
clone_size: .; v_call: TRBV4-1; j_call: TRBJ1-1; d_call: .; cdr3_aa: CASSQPTGMGTEAFF; cdr3_nt: TGCGCCAGCAGCCAACCGACAGGAATGGGCACTGAAGCTTTCTTT
clone_size: .; v_call: TRBV12-5; j_call: TRBJ2-3; d_call: .; cdr3_aa: CASDMTAHTDTQYF; cdr3_nt: TGTGCTAGTGATATGACAGCCCACACAGATACGCAGTATTTT
clone_size: .; v_call: TRBV29-1; j_call: TRBJ1-1; d_call: TRBD1; cdr3_aa: CSVPRDRGSGYTEAFF; cdr3_nt: TGCAGCGTTCCCCGGGACAGGGGGTCGGGATACACTGAAGCTTTCTTT
clone_size: few; v_call: TRBV6-5; j_call: TRBJ2-3; d_call: .; cdr3_aa: CASSYSPQADTQYF; cdr3_nt: TGTGCCAGCAGTTACTCCCCACAGGCAGATACGCAGTATTTT
clone_size: .; v_call: TRBV5-1; j_call: TRBJ1-2; d_call: .; cdr3_aa: CASSPLWVGSGYTF; cdr3_nt: TGCGCCAGCAGCCCTCTCTGGGTCGGTAGTGGCTACACCTTC
clone_size: .; v_call: TRBV2; j_call: TRBJ2-7; d_call: .; cdr3_aa: CASSSTQSSYEQYF; cdr3_nt: TGTGCCAGCTCCTCTACCCAGAGCTCCTACGAGCAGTACTTC
clone_size: .; v_call: TRBV6-1; j_call: TRBJ1-5; d_call: .; cdr3_aa: CASSGDKPQHF; cdr3_nt: TGTGCCAGCAGTGGCGACAAGCCCCAGCATTTT
clone_size: once; v_call: TRBV5-1; j_call: TRBJ1-1; d_call: TRBD1; cdr3_aa: CASSPGTGFSEAFF; cdr3_nt: TGCGCCAGCAGTCCCGGGACAGGATTCTCTGAAGCTTTCTTT
clone_size: .; v_call: TRBV25-1; j_call: TRBJ2-5; d_call: .; cdr3_aa: CASSDRRVGGQETQYF; cdr3_nt: TGTGCCAGCAGTGATCGCAGGGTGGGAGGTCAAGAGACCCAGTACTTC
clone_size: .; v_call: TRBV29-1; j_call: TRBJ2-1; d_call: .; cdr3_aa: CSVEGLGAPSSYNEQFF; cdr3_nt: TGCAGCGTTGAGGGGCTAGGGGCCCCTAGCTCCTACAATGAGCAGTTCTTC
clone_size: once; v_call: TRBV29-1; j_call: TRBJ2-7; d_call: TRBD1; cdr3_aa: CSVELAAGGPYEQYF; cdr3_nt: TGCAGCGTTGAACTGGCGGCAGGGGGCCCCTACGAGCAGTACTTC
clone_size: .; v_call: TRBV27; j_call: TRBJ2-1; d_call: .; cdr3_aa: CASSLSVVYNEQFF; cdr3_nt: TGTGCCAGCAGTTTATCAGTGGTATACAATGAGCAGTTCTTC
clone_size: .; v_call: TRBV20-1; j_call: TRBJ2-2; d_call: .; cdr3_aa: CSAPLTGELFF; cdr3_nt: TGCAGTGCCCCCCTCACCGGGGAGCTGTTTTTT
clone_size: .; v_call: TRBV29-1; j_call: TRBJ2-1; d_call: .; cdr3_aa: CSVIGWESGNEQFF; cdr3_nt: TGCAGCGTTATCGGCTGGGAGAGTGGCAATGAGCAGTTCTTC
clone_size: .; v_call: TRBV13; j_call: TRBJ1-2; d_call: .; cdr3_aa: CASSPISSRGYGYTF; cdr3_nt: TGTGCCAGCAGCCCCATATCGTCGAGAGGCTATGGCTACACCTTC
clone_size: .; v_call: TRBV7-8; j_call: TRBJ2-2; d_call: TRBD2; cdr3_aa: CASSWRPSGRSSGELFF; cdr3_nt: TGTGCCAGCAGCTGGCGGCCTAGCGGGCGTTCTAGCGGGGAGCTGTTTTTT